Shown below are 10 T cell receptor beta chains from a single sample sequenced in a study of cytomegalovirus exposure and HLA in healthy donors. The table came from immunoSEQ multiplex PCR; TCRdb's copy has only in-frame clones and leaves some out. The repertoire holds roughly 240,000 clones, with approximately 87% as singletons. Specimen: PBMCs. The receptors originated from a young man in good health and CMV-seronegative.

V usage is TRBV30 and J usage is TRBJ2-2; 9 nucleotides align to TRBD1. V shed 4 bases, J shed 6 bases, and the junction held 6 bases outside the gene matches. The CDR3 has 14 residues. Germline assignment: CDR1 GTSNPN and CDR2 SVGIG (reference sequence). CDR3 loop: CAWTPGQGSGELFF. The DNA of the CDR3 is TGTGCCTGGACCCCGGGACAGGGCTCCGGGGAGCTGTTTTTT. Looking up the rest from reference TRBV30 and TRBJ2-2 gives the full variable domain: SQTIHQWPATLVQPVGSPLSLECTVEGTSNPNLYWYRQAAGRGLQLLFYSVGIGQISSEVPQNLSASRPQDRQFILSSKKLLLSDSGFYLCAWTPGQGSGELFFGEGSRLTVL.

V usage is TRBV27 and J usage is TRBJ2-7; D may be TRBD1 (5 bases). Germline lookup yields CDR1 MNHEY and CDR2 SMNVEV (reference sequence). This CDR3 spans 14 amino acids. V gave up 3 bases and J gave up 2 bases, with 11 bases separating them. CDR3 in DNA: TGTGCCAGCAGTTTTGGGCAGGGCACCTACGAGCAGTACTTC. Translation gives CASSFGQGTYEQYF.

This CDR3 reads CASSRSGVSYNEQFF. The DNA for the CDR3 is TGTGCCAGCAGCAGAAGCGGGGTATCCTACAATGAGCAGTTCTTC. This rearrangement joins TRBV21-1 to TRBJ2-1; TRBD2 reflects the table's D call only, with no check against the DNA. TRBV21-1 is assigned pseudogene status. This CDR3 is built from 15 residues.

The rearrangement joins TRBV10-3 to TRBJ2-7; 9 positions agree with TRBD2. The V gene end was trimmed by 9 bases and the J gene end by 3 bases; junction bases not matched to a gene: 6. The CDR3 spans 13 residues. The V gene's germline CDR1 is ENHRY and CDR2 SYGVKD. Here the CDR3 DNA reads TGTGCCATTTCCGGGACTAGCAACTACGAGCAGTACTTC. It codes for CAISGTSNYEQYF.

This chain uses TRBV28 with TRBJ2-7, with TRBD2 matching 10 bases. V lost 8 bases and J lost 6; bases outside the gene matches: 7. The CDR3 has 13 residues. Germline V CDR1 and CDR2: MDHEN, SYDVKM. The CDR3 here is CASLSGGLAEQYF. The CDR3 nucleotides read TGTGCCAGCCTTAGCGGGGGGCTCGCCGAGCAGTACTTC.

The chain employs TRBV19 and TRBJ2-7; 7 bases are a match to TRBD1. J gave up 3 bases and V 6 bases, and 11 bases lay outside the gene matches. The CDR3 is 15 residues long. Germline lookup yields CDR1 LNHDA and CDR2 SQIVND (reference sequence). CDR3 bases: TGTGCCAGTAGCGTTTGGGCAGGGGGTATCTACGAGCAGTACTTC. This encodes CASSVWAGGIYEQYF.

This clone was found a few times. The gene calls are TRBV6-6 and TRBJ1-5; D is unclear. Germline CDR1 reads MNHNY; CDR2 reads SVGAGI (reference sequence). The CDR3 loop spans 11 amino acids. V was trimmed by 4 bases and J by 7 bases, leaving 5 bases between them. CDR3: CASSSGQPQHF. The CDR3 DNA reads TGTGCCAGCAGTTCGGGGCAGCCCCAGCATTTT.

The V call is TRBV28, the J call TRBJ1-1; D uncertain. Germline CDR1 MDHEN, CDR2 SYDVKM. The CDR3 sequence is 12 residues long. Trimming cost V 3 bases and J 3 bases, with 5 bases left between them. The CDR3 DNA follows: TGTGCCAGCAGTTTTCAATACACTGAAGCTTTCTTT. Amino acid sequence: CASSFQYTEAFF.

The chain links TRBV6-6 to TRBJ2-1; weak D call: TRBD2 (6 bases). Germline lookup yields CDR1 MNHNY and CDR2 SVGAGI (reference sequence). The CDR3 runs to 16 residues. Trimming took 6 bases from V and 1 from J, leaving 16 bases between them. CDR3 sequence reads: CASRSNEGRSYNEQFF. As DNA, the CDR3 is TGTGCCAGCAGATCAAACGAGGGGAGGTCCTACAATGAGCAGTTCTTC.

The chain recombines TRBV5-6 with TRBJ2-7; weak D call: TRBD1 (5 bases). CDR3 size: 14 residues. Germline CDR1 is SGHDT and CDR2 is YYEEEE. V dropped 4 bases and J dropped 4 bases, with 15 bases sitting between them. CDR3 sequence: CASSPSYRGYEQYF. CDR3 sequence (DNA): TGTGCCAGCAGCCCCTCCTATAGGGGATACGAGCAGTACTTC.